This TCR beta chain originates from a study of blood T cell repertoires in COVID-19. Across the whole study: Acute-phase and convalescent COVID-19 samples originated in the United States, Italy and Spain. PBMCs, B-cell-depleted T cells, or T cells provided the cDNA or gDNA that made up the material.

The sample holds one count of this clone. As handled by the study authors: Counts of nucleated cells, estimated from reference gene primer amplification, were obtained. The method was immunoSEQ multiplex PCR; TCRdb's version includes in-frame clones alone and lacks a portion of them. That table is the source of V, J and clone size, and D and trimming were worked out from the DNA. This sample carries 150,000 or so clones, about 85% of them seen once, and the ten largest clones take approximately 40%. Germline V gene lookup returns CDR1 KGHSH and CDR2 LQKENI. The V gene end was trimmed by 2 bases and the J gene end by 1 base; junction bases not matched to a gene: 3. CDR3 length equals 15 residues.

V usage is TRBV18 and J usage is TRBJ1-1; 8 bases line up with TRBD1. Sequences were obtained from peripheral blood. This sequence originates from a human donor in a cohort sampled during active COVID-19. The DNA for the CDR3 is TGTGCCAGCTCACCAGCAGGGGGCCCGAACACTGAAGCTTTCTTT. Its protein is CASSPAGGPNTEAFF.